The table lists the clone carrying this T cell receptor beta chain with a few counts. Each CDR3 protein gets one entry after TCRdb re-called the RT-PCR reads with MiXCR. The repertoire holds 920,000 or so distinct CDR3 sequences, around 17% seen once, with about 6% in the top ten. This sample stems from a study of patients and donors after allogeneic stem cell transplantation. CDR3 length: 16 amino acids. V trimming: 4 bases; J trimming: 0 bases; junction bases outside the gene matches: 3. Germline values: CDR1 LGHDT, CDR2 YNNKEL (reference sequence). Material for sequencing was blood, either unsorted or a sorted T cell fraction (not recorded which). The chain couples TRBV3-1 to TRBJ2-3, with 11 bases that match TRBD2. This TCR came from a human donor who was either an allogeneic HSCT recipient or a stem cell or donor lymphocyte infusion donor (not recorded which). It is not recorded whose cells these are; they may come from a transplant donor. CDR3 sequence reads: CASSPGLADSTDTQYF. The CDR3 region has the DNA TGTGCCAGCAGCCCGGGACTAGCGGATAGCACAGATACGCAGTATTTT.